This T cell receptor beta chain comes out of a study of regulatory T cells in long-lasting Graves disease. Time point denoted: newly diagnosed GD, antithyroid drugs for less than 3 months. There was RNA extracted from PBMCs, and the TCR library was made from it. TCR beta libraries were built with iRepertoire HTBI primers and Arm-PCR of CDR3 regions. From the multiplex PCR reads, TCRdb called clonotypes with MiXCR, one entry per CDR3 protein. The repertoire has 400,000 to 500,000 distinct CDR3 sequences, 14% of them found once; the top ten carry around a sixth. The sample holds many counts of this clonotype. Trimming cost V 6 bases and J 6 bases; bases outside gene matches: 8. The CDR3 loop spans 15 amino acids. The V gene's germline CDR1 is SGDLS and CDR2 YYNGEE. A further study also used this sample, focusing on T cells in Graves' hyperthyroidism and ophthalmopathy.

The chain carries TRBV9 and TRBJ2-1, with TRBD2 identical over 11 bases. The TCR sequence derives from a woman in her forties or fifties with Graves disease. The specimen comprised peripheral blood mononuclear cells (PBMCs), sampled at new diagnosis, from a patient treated with antithyroid drugs. The CDR3 region has the DNA TGTGCCAGCAATTCCCTAGCGGGAGGTCTCAATGAGCAGTTCTTC. Its protein is CASNSLAGGLNEQFF.